The 9 T cell receptor beta chains below come from one sample, sequenced in a study of shared clonotypes between healthy human individuals. Data came from immunoSEQ multiplex PCR; TCRdb stores just in-frame clones and leaves some out. The sample consists of about 1.5 million clones, 95% to 99% of them appearing once. Material: naive CD4+ T cells sorted from blood. Described subset: CD45RA+ positively selected. The receptors originated from a young man in good health.

The rearrangement uses TRBV28 and TRBJ2-7; D unclear. CDR1 MDHEN and CDR2 SYDVKM come from the germline V gene. The CDR3 is made up of 12 amino acids. V lost 3 bases to trimming and J lost 7 bases, with 10 bases between them. The CDR3 is CASSFLQREQYF. The CDR3 region has the DNA TGTGCCAGCAGTTTCTTGCAGAGGGAGCAGTACTTC.

The chain employs TRBV5-1 and TRBJ2-7; D may be TRBD2 (6 bases). The CDR3 consists of 14 residues. Germline V gene data show CDR1 as SGHRS and CDR2 as YFSETQ. V dropped 1 base and J dropped 4 bases, with 12 bases sitting between them. Here the CDR3 DNA reads TGCGCCAGCAGCTTGCGGCGGGACTCATACGAGCAGTACTTC. Translating it yields CASSLRRDSYEQYF.

Comments on this clone: This sample includes further DNA sequences coding for the same CDR3. The chain carries TRBV28 and TRBJ2-7; D unresolved. Trimming pared 3 bases from V and 3 bases from J, leaving 6 bases between. There are 12 residues in the CDR3. Germline loops: CDR1 MDHEN, CDR2 SYDVKM. The CDR3 DNA follows: TGTGCCAGCAGTTTGAGCTTCTACGAGCAGTACTTC. Translated, it gives CASSLSFYEQYF.

The chain has TRBV30 and TRBJ2-5; weak D call: TRBD2 (6 bases). Germline V gene data show CDR1 as GTSNPN and CDR2 as SVGIG (reference sequence). The CDR3 length is 13 residues. Trimming took off 4 bases at V and 5 bases at J, with 14 bases between the two ends. The CDR3 is CAWTSAHAETQYF. The DNA for the CDR3 is TGTGCCTGGACTAGCGCACATGCGGAGACCCAGTACTTC. Using reference TRBV30 and TRBJ2-5 for the parts outside the CDR3, the full variable domain is SQTIHQWPATLVQPVGSPLSLECTVEGTSNPNLYWYRQAAGRGLQLLFYSVGIGQISSEVPQNLSASRPQDRQFILSSKKLLLSDSGFYLCAWTSAHAETQYFGPGTRLLVL.

The genes are TRBV18 and TRBJ1-4, with 10 bases matching TRBD1. CDR3 length equals 15 residues. Germline lookup yields CDR1 KGHSH and CDR2 LQKENI. V shed 5 bases and J 3 bases; nucleotides not matched to a gene: 3. CDR3 protein: CASSSDRGANEKLFF. DNA for the CDR3: TGTGCCAGCTCATCGGACAGGGGGGCTAATGAAAAACTGTTTTTT.

This clone has only one observation. The rearrangement uses TRBV15 and TRBJ2-2; 10 bases line up with TRBD1. Germline trimming cut 1 base from V and 7 bases from J; bases unmatched to any gene: 15. Germline lookup yields CDR1 LNHNV and CDR2 YYDKDF (reference sequence). The CDR3 loop spans 19 amino acids. CDR3 coding DNA: TGTGCCACCAGCAGAGGAATGCCGGGGACAGGGGTTCGTAACGGGGAGCTGTTTTTT. Encoded protein: CATSRGMPGTGVRNGELFF.

This clone was detected only once. The CDR3, as DNA: TGTGCCATCCTTGGAGGGACAGGGGCAGGCTATGGCTACACCTTC. Protein: CAILGGTGAGYGYTF. The chain carries TRBV10-3 and TRBJ1-2, with 10 bases identical to TRBD1. In germline, CDR1 is ENHRY, CDR2 SYGVKD. This CDR3 is built from 15 residues. V lost 8 bases and J lost 4; bases outside the gene matches: 10.

This chain connects TRBV7-6 to TRBJ2-1; no definite D call. CDR1 and CDR2 from the germline V gene are SGHVS and FNYEAQ. CDR3 length: 20 amino acids. Deletions cut 2 bases from V and 0 bases from J, with 23 bases between. CDR3 sequence reads: CASSLSVAAAFTSSYNEQFF. CDR3 in DNA: TGTGCCAGCAGCTTATCGGTCGCGGCGGCATTTACAAGCTCCTACAATGAGCAGTTCTTC. Full variable domain (rest looked up from reference TRBV7-6 and TRBJ2-1): GAGVSQSPRYKVTKRGQDVALRCDPISGHVSLYWYRQALGQGPEFLTYFNYEAQQDKSGLPNDRFSAERPEGSISTLTIQRTEQRDSAMYRCASSLSVAAAFTSSYNEQFFGPGTRLTVL.

This clone was seen once. V gene TRBV30 combines with J gene TRBJ1-5; a possible D gene is TRBD1 (5 bases). The CDR3 length is 17 residues. Germline CDR1 and CDR2: GTSNPN and SVGIG (reference sequence). The V gene lost 4 bases and the J gene lost 7 bases, with 26 bases spanning the gap. The CDR3 loop is CAWTKRGAGVGGQPQHF. The CDR3, as DNA: TGTGCCTGGACAAAACGCGGGGCAGGAGTGGGGGGGCAGCCCCAGCATTTT.